This T cell receptor beta chain comes out of a study of blood T cell repertoires in COVID-19 (TCRdb year 2020). In the study overall: Samples from collaborators originated in the United States, Italy and Spain and spanned both the acute and convalescent phases of COVID-19. The material from the prospective study consisted of cDNA or gDNA derived from T cells, B-cell-depleted T cells, or PBMCs. Subjects who had been exposed to COVID-19, were actively infected with it, or had recovered from it provided the deeply sampled blood TCRbeta repertoires that made up the dataset. The repertoires were released in a freely available public database meant as a resource for research on the immune response to SARS-CoV-2. Samples came from the ongoing ImmuneRACE study (first 160 participants) plus 1,254 subjects from 6 global collaborators. The sample metadata nearly always contained a de-identified subject ID, COVID-19 status, age in years and sex. HLA class I and class II types, where available, came from metadata supplied by the sample provider rather than from assay-based typing. The paper's findings and limits, for the study overall: The quantity of clinical and demographic metadata differed by source and by participant and was supplied without curation.

Each collaborating institution followed its own protocols to collect whole blood in K2EDTA tubes. For TCRbeta analysis, collaborator samples were shipped as frozen whole blood, as isolated PBMCs, or as DNA extracted from either sample type. About this clone itself: There is no known antigen for this receptor. Per-base quality was not reported, and no clone a single base away is much larger than it.

Taken from cysteine to phenylalanine, the CDR3 has 16 residues. Left in the record is the CDR3 DNA by itself, 48 bases read in frame from the first base. CDR1 is given as SQVTM and CDR2 as ANQGSEA, both from the germline V gene. V trim: 2 bases; J trim: 6 bases; unmatched bases: 11. The immunoSEQ Assay, a bias-controlled multiplex PCR, was used to amplify TCRbeta CDR3 regions from genomic DNA. For the original study's pipeline: Within the assay, amplification of reference gene primers was used to estimate how many nucleated cells each sample contained. To quantify the absolute abundance of each unique TCRbeta CDR3 rearrangement, sequence reads were collapsed and filtered. For each sample, productive Simpson clonality was calculated as the square root of Simpson's diversity index across productive rearrangements. The table was pulled from immuneACCESS by TCRdb, which kept in-frame rearrangements only. Such tables lose some clones; where checked, under half of the loss comes from unresolved V genes, and the rest has no known cause. That table gives V, J and clone size, and the DNA gave D and trimming. This sample holds roughly 80,000 clones; roughly 79% were observed only once. More than 15% of the sample is in the top ten clones.

This clonotype was obtained from a human donor in a cohort sampled during active COVID-19. Recombination connected TRBV29-1 to TRBJ2-2; TRBD1 aligns with 8 central bases. The sample was peripheral blood. The bases are TGCAGCGTTGAACTTCGACAGGGGAGTAGGGCCGGGGAGCTGTTTTTT. This yields the protein CSVELRQGSRAGELFF.